This TCR beta chain was identified in a study of T cell repertoires in cytomegalovirus infection. Study-level findings and limits: The ex vivo response showed dominance by HLA-C-restricted CMV-specific TCR beta clonotypes.

This CDR3 is built from 13 residues. V lost 3 bases and J lost 3, with 8 bases in between. Germline-derived CDR1 and CDR2 are SQVTM and ANQGSEA. On this clonotype itself: Its antigen is unidentified.

TCRdb reprocessed the reads via MiXCR and lists one record per CDR3 protein. The table records around 310,000 distinct CDR3 sequences, just under 30% of them present only once. The chain couples TRBV29-1 to TRBJ2-2; tentative D call: TRBD1 (5 bases). This specimen was cultured PBMCs, taken from culture after CMV antigen stimulation. This TCR was recovered from a human donor in good health (CMV status not recorded). Some clones in this sample may be carry-over from other donors' samples. The CDR3 region is CSVDRAYTGELFF. CDR3 bases: TGCAGCGTTGACAGGGCGTACACCGGGGAGCTGTTTTTT.